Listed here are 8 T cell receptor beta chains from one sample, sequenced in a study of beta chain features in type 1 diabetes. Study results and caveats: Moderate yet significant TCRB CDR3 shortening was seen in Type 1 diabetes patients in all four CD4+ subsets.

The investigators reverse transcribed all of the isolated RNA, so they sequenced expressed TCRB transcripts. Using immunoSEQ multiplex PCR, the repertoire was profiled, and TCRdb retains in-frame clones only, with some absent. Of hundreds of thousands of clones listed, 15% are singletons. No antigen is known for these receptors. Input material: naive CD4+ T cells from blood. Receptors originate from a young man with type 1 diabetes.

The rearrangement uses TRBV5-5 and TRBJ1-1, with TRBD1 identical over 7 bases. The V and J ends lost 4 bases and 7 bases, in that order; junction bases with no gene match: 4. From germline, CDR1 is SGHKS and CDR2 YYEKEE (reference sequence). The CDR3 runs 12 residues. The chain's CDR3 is CASSGRTGEAFF. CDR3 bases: TGTGCCAGCAGCGGACGGACAGGTGAAGCTTTCTTT.

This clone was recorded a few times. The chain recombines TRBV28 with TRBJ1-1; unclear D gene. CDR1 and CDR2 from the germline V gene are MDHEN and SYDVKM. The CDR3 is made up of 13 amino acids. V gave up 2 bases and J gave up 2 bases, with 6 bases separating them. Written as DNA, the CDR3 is TGTGCCAGCAGTTTAGTAGTTAACACTGAAGCTTTCTTT. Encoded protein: CASSLVVNTEAFF.

CDR3 residues: CASSSGHRGSPLHF. Here the CDR3 DNA reads TGTGCCAGCAGTTCCGGACACAGGGGGTCACCCCTCCACTTT. The genes are TRBV6-5 and TRBJ1-6; 8 positions match TRBD1. The CDR3 has 14 amino acids. Per germline, CDR1 MNHEY and CDR2 SVGAGI. Trimming took 4 bases from V and 10 from J; bases not matched to a gene: 6.

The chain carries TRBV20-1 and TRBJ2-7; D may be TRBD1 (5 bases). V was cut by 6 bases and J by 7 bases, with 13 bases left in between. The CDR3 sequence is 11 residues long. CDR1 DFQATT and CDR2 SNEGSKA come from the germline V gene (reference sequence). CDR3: CSAAGPREQYF. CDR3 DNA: TGCAGTGCGGCAGGGCCCAGGGAGCAGTACTTC.

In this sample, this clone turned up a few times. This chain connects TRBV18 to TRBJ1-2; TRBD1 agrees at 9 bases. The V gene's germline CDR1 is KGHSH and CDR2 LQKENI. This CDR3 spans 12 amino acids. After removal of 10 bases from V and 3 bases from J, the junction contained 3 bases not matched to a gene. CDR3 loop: CATRTGDYGYTF. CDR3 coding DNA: TGTGCCACCCGGACAGGGGACTATGGCTACACCTTC.

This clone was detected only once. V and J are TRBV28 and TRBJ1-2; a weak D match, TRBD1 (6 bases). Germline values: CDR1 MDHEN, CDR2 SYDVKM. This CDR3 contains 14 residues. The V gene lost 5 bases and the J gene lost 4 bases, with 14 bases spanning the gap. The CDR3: CASSVSGVFYGYTF. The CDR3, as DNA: TGTGCCAGCAGTGTCTCAGGGGTTTTCTATGGCTACACCTTC.

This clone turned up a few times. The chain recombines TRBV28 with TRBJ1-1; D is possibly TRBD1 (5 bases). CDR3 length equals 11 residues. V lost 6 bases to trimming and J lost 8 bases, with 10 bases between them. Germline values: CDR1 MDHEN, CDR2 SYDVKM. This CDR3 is CASRSGREAFF. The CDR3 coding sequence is TGTGCCAGCAGGTCAGGGAGGGAAGCTTTCTTT.

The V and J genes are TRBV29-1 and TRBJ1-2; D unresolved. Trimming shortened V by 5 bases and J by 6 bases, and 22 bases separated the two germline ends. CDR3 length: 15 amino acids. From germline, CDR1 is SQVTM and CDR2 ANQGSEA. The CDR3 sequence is CSVSGWSPKSNGYTF. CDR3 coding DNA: TGCAGCGTTTCTGGCTGGTCTCCCAAATCGAATGGCTACACCTTC.